This T cell receptor (beta chain) was retrieved from a study of CD8+CD57+ T cells in acquired aplastic anemia. Study in general: DNA from sorted CD4+ and CD8+ cells averaged 3.2 ug.

Study-wide results and caveats: Twenty-nine shared CD8+ CDR3s appeared highly expressed within patients' immunodominant clones.

As regards this clonotype: Its antigen remains unidentified.

The template for TCR beta VDJ and CDR3 sequence profiling was genomic DNA. TCRdb re-derived calls from the reads in MiXCR, one entry per CDR3 protein. The sample contains 160,000 or so distinct CDR3 sequences, about 50% of which appear only once. CDR3 length equals 15 residues. J lost 5 bases, V lost 7 bases, and 13 bases had no gene match. In germline, CDR1 is SNHLY, CDR2 FYNNEI. Patients picked for sequencing had shown CD8+CD57+ cell expansion detected by flow cytometry. At the time of blood sampling, patients had not yet received any therapy. Sequenced material: sorted CD4+, CD8+, or CD8+CD57+ T cells (not recorded which) from PBMCs. This TCR derives from a human donor with aplastic anemia. The rearrangement joins TRBV2 to TRBJ2-7; 8 positions agree with TRBD1. CDR3 protein: CASTLSRTGYNEQYF. CDR3 sequence (DNA): TGTGCCAGCACCCTTAGTAGGACAGGGTACAACGAGCAGTACTTC. The variable domain in full, with the rest retrieved from reference TRBV2 and TRBJ2-7, is EPEVTQTPSHQVTQMGQEVILRCVPISNHLYFYWYRQILGQKVEFLVSFYNNEISEKSEIFDDQFSVERPDGSNFTLKIRSTKLEDSAMYFCASTLSRTGYNEQYFGPGTRLTVT.